This T cell receptor (beta chain) was captured in a study of blood T cell repertoires in COVID-19 (dated by TCRdb to 2019 to 2021). Concerning the study at large: Samples from collaborators originated in the United States, Italy and Spain and spanned both the acute and convalescent phases of COVID-19. The repertoires were released in a freely available public database meant as a resource for research on the immune response to SARS-CoV-2. The material from the prospective study consisted of cDNA or gDNA derived from T cells, B-cell-depleted T cells, or PBMCs. Deeply sampled blood TCRbeta repertoires from subjects exposed to, actively infected with, or recovered from COVID-19 were included in the dataset. Samples were obtained from the ongoing ImmuneRACE study (first 160 participants) and from some 1,300 subjects provided by 6 global collaborators. Where HLA class I and class II types were available, the types were taken from metadata supplied by the sample provider, not from assay-based typing. Sample metadata almost always included a de-identified subject ID, COVID-19 status, age in years and sex.

Looking up the germline V gene (reference sequence) yields CDR1 LGHDT and CDR2 YNNKEL. The CDR3 runs 15 residues from the cysteine to the phenylalanine. Left in the record is the CDR3 DNA by itself, 45 bases read in frame from the first base. Trimmed from V: 6 bases; trimmed from J: 2 bases; junction bases lacking a gene match: 8. Study-level results and caveats: The quantity of clinical and demographic metadata differed by source and by participant and was supplied without curation.

A word on this clone: The antigen this receptor binds is unknown. No per-base quality is available; no much larger clone lies one base away.

Whole blood was collected in K2EDTA tubes by collaborating institutions according to the institutions' own protocols. For TCRbeta analysis, collaborators shipped samples in one of three forms: frozen whole blood, isolated PBMCs, or DNA extracted from either of those sample types. The immunoSEQ Assay, a bias-controlled multiplex PCR, was used to amplify TCRbeta CDR3 regions from genomic DNA. In the paper's pipeline: The number of nucleated cells in each sample was estimated from the amplification of reference gene primers within the assay. Sequence reads were collapsed and filtered to measure the absolute abundance of every unique TCRbeta CDR3 rearrangement. For each sample, productive Simpson clonality was calculated by taking the square root of Simpson's diversity index across productive rearrangements. In TCRdb, the immuneACCESS table is reduced to in-frame sequences with V and J assigned. These tables do not hold every clone; where another copy was compared, an unresolved V gene accounts for under half, and the others remain unexplained. That table furnishes V, J and clone size, whereas the DNA furnished D and trimming. The sample profile shows around 200,000 clones; around 83% of them were found once. Of the sample, about 7.4% falls within the top ten clones.

The rearrangement joined TRBV3-1 (or the pseudogene TRBV3-2) to TRBJ2-3; TRBD2 fits 7 bases in the junction. The sample taken for sequencing was peripheral blood. The origin of this receptor is a woman between 50 and 59 years old with acute or convalescent COVID-19. CDR3 region: CASSFEGGTTDTQYF. The base sequence is TGTGCCAGCAGTTTCGAGGGAGGGACCACAGATACGCAGTATTTT.